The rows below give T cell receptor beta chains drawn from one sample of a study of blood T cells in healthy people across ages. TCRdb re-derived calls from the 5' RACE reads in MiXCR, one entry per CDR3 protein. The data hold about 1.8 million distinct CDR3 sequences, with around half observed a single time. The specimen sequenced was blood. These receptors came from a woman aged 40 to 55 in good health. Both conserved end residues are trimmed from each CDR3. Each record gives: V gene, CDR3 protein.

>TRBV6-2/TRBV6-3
ASKGQSASTDTQY
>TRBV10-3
AIRIGTGGSYEQY
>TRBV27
ASRASGGFADTQY
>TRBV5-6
ASHPSGGANEQF
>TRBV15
ATSRDLSGSQETQY
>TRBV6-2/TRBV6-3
ASSYGPIRRETQY
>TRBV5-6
ASSSYGTGTYEQY
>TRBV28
ASSLSRGSSTDTQY
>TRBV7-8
ASSPVSGGEY
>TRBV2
ASRTTGGRETQY
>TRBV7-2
ASSLAPAGVNTGELF
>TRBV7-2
ASSPRAEGTGELF
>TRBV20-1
SASVRGVQETQY
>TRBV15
ATSSPGAGDNEQF
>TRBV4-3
ASSQPGLPGTEAF
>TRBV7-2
ASSLVHLRQSSSYNSPLH
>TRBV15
ATHGGGGITDTQY
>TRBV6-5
ASSYGGQGNSPLH
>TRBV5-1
ASSDSISSYNEQY
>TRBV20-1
SGARGQVQETQY
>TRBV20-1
SASPQGWYEQY
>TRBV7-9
ASSLGRGTKNEKLF
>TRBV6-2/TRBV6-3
ASSWTSGYNEQF
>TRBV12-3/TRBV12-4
ASSWGFWGETQY
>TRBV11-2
ASSLPGNGSPLH
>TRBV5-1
ASREASSGNTIY
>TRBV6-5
ASGESGVDYGYT
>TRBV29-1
SVERQDMNTEAF
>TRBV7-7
ASSPNKDTQY
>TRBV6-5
ASSRNGLKSYEQY
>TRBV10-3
AIGLDTQY
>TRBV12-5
ASVLTSGPNNEQF
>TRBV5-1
ASSWDGQAYEQY
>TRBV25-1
ASSESAFYEQY
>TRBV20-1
SAFVLAGPDTQY
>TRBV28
ASSSQAVSYEQY
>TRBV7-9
ASSSPDRASPNNEQY
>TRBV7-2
ASSPISIRADTQY
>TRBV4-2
ASSQEKTSARVQF
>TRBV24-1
ATSDRLTGRTDTQY
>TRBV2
ASLTGGGNEQF
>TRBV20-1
SARDLPGLAGDEGSTYNEQF
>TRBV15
ATSRDFSGTSSYEQY